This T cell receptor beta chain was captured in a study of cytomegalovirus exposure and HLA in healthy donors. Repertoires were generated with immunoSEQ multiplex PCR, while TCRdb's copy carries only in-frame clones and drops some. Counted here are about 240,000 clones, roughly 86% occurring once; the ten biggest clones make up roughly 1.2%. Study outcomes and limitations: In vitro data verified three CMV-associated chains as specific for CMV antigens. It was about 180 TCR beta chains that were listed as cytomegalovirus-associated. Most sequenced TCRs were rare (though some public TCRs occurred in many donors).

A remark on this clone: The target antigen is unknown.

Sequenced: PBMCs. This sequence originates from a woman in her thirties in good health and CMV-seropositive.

The CDR3 reads CASSLFPAGGQETQYF. DNA of the CDR3: TGCGCCAGCAGCTTGTTTCCAGCGGGGGGACAAGAGACCCAGTACTTC. The chain links TRBV5-1 to TRBJ2-5, with 9 bases matching TRBD2. From germline, CDR1 is SGHRS and CDR2 YFSETQ. The CDR3 runs to 16 residues. The trim removed 1 base at V and 2 bases at J, leaving 6 bases unmatched.